The sequence of this TCR beta chain was determined in a study of regulatory T cells in long-lasting Graves disease listed by TCRdb under 2021. Describing the broader study: Persistent Graves' disease meant more than 5 years of antithyroid drug treatment with TSH receptor autoantibodies that stayed positive. This study used TCR sequencing and RNA sequencing of peripheral blood to compare persistent Graves' disease patients against newly diagnosed Graves' disease patients. The study took place in China and was registered as a clinical trial. A total of around 35 samples underwent TCR sequencing, from roughly 13 patients with persistent Graves' disease and 20 patients with newly diagnosed Graves' disease. Persistent Graves' disease patients in the clinical cohort had taken antithyroid drugs for roughly ten years on average.

This clonotype was counted at least ten times. Its antigen specificity is not known. Base-call qualities are not available, and no considerably larger clone is one nucleotide away. On the study overall, not on this receptor specifically: Persistent disease showed preferential use of TRBV28, TRBJ1-2 and TRBJ2-5, whereas newly diagnosed disease favored TRBV20-1 and TRBJ2-1. A larger number of public clonotypes was shared among persistent patients (around 3,000) than among newly diagnosed patients (about 990). Compared with newly diagnosed patients, persistent Graves' disease patients had lower TCR Shannon entropy and fewer highly expanded clones, which suggests clonal expansion. Because the primary lesion, thyroid tissue, could not be accessed, the study looked at peripheral blood alone. Sequencing and analysis were limited to the TCR beta chain. As a limitation, the authors acknowledged that the small sample size may reduce accuracy.

A distance of 6 bases separates the germline ends of V and J, which lose 3 bases and 6 bases respectively. Including the terminal cysteine and phenylalanine, the CDR3 comprises 12 residues. Only the CDR3 portion is preserved as DNA: 36 bases, with reading frame beginning at the first base. Libraries were made using multiplex PCR. Sequencing was performed on an Illumina HiSeq 4000. TCR beta libraries were built with iRepertoire HTBI primers and Arm-PCR amplification of CDR3 regions. Gel purification was performed on PCR products prior to sequencing. The study's own analysis went as follows. Across samples, 55 to 80 TRBV and roughly 15 TRBJ segments were identified and used for gene usage analysis of CDR3 amino acid clonotypes. COPE and FqMerger were used to merge filtered high-quality paired reads into contigs. Contigs were aligned with BLAST to IMGT TRBV, TRBD and TRBJ reference genes, and CDR3 was defined per IMGT. Any clonotype with a frequency above 0.1% was counted as a highly expanded clone. Shannon entropy was used to measure repertoire diversity, and the Gini coefficient was used to measure V-J evenness. A clonotype found in more than one individual was treated as public. TCRdb trimmed public reads at Q25 via fastp, called clones via MiXCR and kept in-frame beta chains. Rows are unified per CDR3 protein, each entry keeping the most common DNA and genes. The V and J calls were determined by TCRdb, not by the authors. Across this sample there are around 450,000 distinct CDR3 sequences, with around a fifth seen only once. More than 6% of the sample rests with the top ten.

Taken with the paper, the label for time point translates to: persistent/refractory GD, antithyroid drugs over 5 years with positive TRAb. For both TCR sequencing and RNA sequencing, RNA was extracted from PBMCs in TRIzol. The diagnosis of Graves' disease followed American Thyroid Association guidelines. Patients for the study were recruited at an endocrinology department in Xi'an, China. Each patient gave 7 to 9.5 milliliters of peripheral blood, collected in an EDTA anticoagulant tube. Ficoll Paque Plus density gradient separation was used to isolate PBMCs, and no further T cell sorting was performed. An Agilent 2100 Bioanalyzer and agarose gel were used to check RNA quality, while a NanoDrop 2000 measured RNA concentration.

The origin of this receptor is a female donor with Graves disease. The V and J segments used are TRBV12-3 or TRBV12-4 and TRBJ1-5; the D gene is not confidently resolved. Material: peripheral blood mononuclear cells (PBMCs), obtained when the disease was refractory, from a patient treated with antithyroid drugs. The sequenced DNA is TGTGCCAGCAGTTTTGTGAGTCAGCCCCAGCATTTT. This yields the protein CASSFVSQPQHF.